This T cell receptor (beta chain) was identified during a study of cytomegalovirus exposure and HLA in healthy donors (dated by TCRdb to about 2017). Study-wide context: According to a later analysis, the 120 or so validation repertoires were produced on the same platform as the approximately 620 repertoires of the first cohort. The study combined high-throughput TCR immunosequencing, statistical association of individual TCRs with disease status, and machine learning to predict cytomegalovirus infection status. In addition to the first cohort of 500 to 850 subjects, a separate validation cohort of over 90 different subjects was used. The study aimed to test whether signatures of past pathogen exposure could be identified by cataloging public T cell receptors.

The study at large found these results: In the study, around 150 TCR beta chains were listed as associated with cytomegalovirus. It was suggested by the authors that the approach could potentially be generalized to other disease states and immunological phenotypes. The validation cohort had no HLA typing available for a later analysis, so co-occurrence within that cohort was assessed over all 120 or so repertoires. In vitro tests confirmed that a few of the cytomegalovirus-associated TCR beta chains recognize cytomegalovirus antigens. While some public TCRs were present in many individuals, most TCR sequences turned up only very rarely across donors. Cytomegalovirus status was reported to be diagnosed by the classifier with high specificity and sensitivity in both the original and validation cohorts. Subsequent analysis determined that TCRs grouped into clusters in the first cohort also showed a tendency toward co-occurrence across the roughly 130 validation repertoires, and approximately 94% of cluster scores exceeded 0.

The library came from the immunoSEQ multiplex PCR assay. Concerning the study's data processing: A statistical classification framework was developed to diagnose cytomegalovirus status using the catalog of TCR beta chain sequences. TCRdb obtained this table from immuneACCESS and retained in-frame rearrangements with V and J assigned. These tables miss some clones; where compared with another copy, unresolved V genes account for less than half of the shortfall, and the remainder is unexplained. For V, J and clone size, that table is used; D and trimming come from the DNA. Within this sample are approximately 210,000 clones, with more than 75% of them counted one time only. The ten largest clonotypes hold more than 1.1% of the sample. This clone was observed a few times. Its antigen is unknown. Base qualities are missing; no much larger clone stands one base away. The donors were included in the validation cohort of 120 subjects, a group kept apart from the approximately 700-subject first cohort.

CDR1 is given as MGHRA and CDR2 as YSYEKL, both from the germline V gene. Unmatched junction bases come to 8, with V trimmed by 2 bases and J by 1 base. The CDR3 goes from the cysteine to the phenylalanine over 19 residues. The kept DNA is CDR3 alone, 57 bases in frame from the first base. The V gene is TRBV4-1 and the J gene is TRBJ2-1; TRBD2 matches 13 bases in the middle. This TCR derives from a woman between 18 and 29 years old in good health and CMV-seronegative. Sequencing used PBMCs. The CDR3 reads as follows: CASSQTKGLAGESYNEQFF. The sequenced DNA: TGCGCCAGCAGCCAAACTAAAGGACTAGCGGGGGAGTCCTACAATGAGCAGTTCTTC.